This is a list of T cell receptor beta chains from one sample in a study of spatial heterogeneity in lung cancer. TCRdb used MiXCR to reprocess the 5' RACE reads, holding one entry per CDR3 protein. This sample has over 15,000 distinct CDR3 sequences; 7% to 7.5% occur once, and the top ten carry around a fifth. Sequencing used lung tumor tissue, obtained at surgery. The receptors come from a female donor with early-stage non-small cell lung cancer. The CDR3 runs from the conserved cysteine through the conserved F or W. Fields, in order: J gene, clone size, V gene, D gene, CDR3 DNA, CDR3 protein. A D gene is named only where the DNA matches it firmly. Expanded clones get a size class; other rows say once, few or many, or leave the size out.

>TRBJ2-5|few|TRBV5-1|NA
TGCGCCAGCAGCTTCGAAGAGACCCAGTACTTC
CASSFEETQYF
>TRBJ2-6|many|TRBV12-3/TRBV12-4|NA
TGTGCCAGCAGTTTAGGGGGCAGGTATAGCTCTGGGGCCAACGTCCTGACTTTC
CASSLGGRYSSGANVLTF
>TRBJ2-2|NA|TRBV7-2|NA
TGTGCCAGCAATATCGGGGAGTTTCCCGTCGGGGAGCTGTTTTTT
CASNIGEFPVGELFF
>TRBJ1-5|medium-sized|TRBV7-3|NA
TGTGCCAGCAGCCAAACAGGCAATCAGCCCCAGCATTTT
CASSQTGNQPQHF
>TRBJ1-5|many|TRBV28|NA
TGTGCCAGCAGTTGGGACAGCAATCAGCCCCAGCATTTT
CASSWDSNQPQHF
>TRBJ2-5|few|TRBV14|NA
TGTGCCAGCAGCCCCCGACTAGAGGGGACCCAGTACTTC
CASSPRLEGTQYF
>TRBJ2-7|NA|TRBV11-3|NA
TGTGCCAGCAGCTTAGGGGCTAGCTACGAGCAGTACTTC
CASSLGASYEQYF
>TRBJ2-1|many|TRBV20-1|NA
TGCAGTGCCCCTAGCTCGGGGGTCCTCAATGAGCAGTTCTTC
CSAPSSGVLNEQFF
>TRBJ2-1|many|TRBV7-2|NA
TGTGCCAGCAGCTTCGACGGACGTAATGAGCAGTTCTTC
CASSFDGRNEQFF
>TRBJ1-5|many|TRBV5-1|NA
TGCGCCAGCAGCCCCGGGACGAATAGCAATCAGCCCCAGCATTTT
CASSPGTNSNQPQHF
>TRBJ1-5|few|TRBV20-1|NA
TGCAGTGCTTCTACTGGTAGCAATCAGCCCCAGCATTTT
CSASTGSNQPQHF
>TRBJ1-2|many|TRBV3-1|TRBD1
TGTGCCAGCAGCCAAGTCGGGGGACAGAGCCCTTTCGCCTTC
CASSQVGGQSPFAF
>TRBJ2-7|many|TRBV12-3/TRBV12-4|NA
TGTGCCAGCAGTTTCTCCTACGAGCAGTACTTC
CASSFSYEQYF
>TRBJ2-1|NA|TRBV4-3|TRBD2
TGCGCCAGCAGCCAACGGCTAGCGGGGTCCTACAATGAGCAGTTCTTC
CASSQRLAGSYNEQFF